These 9 T cell receptor beta chains share one sample of origin, sequenced in a study of T cell responses to AZD1222 COVID-19 vaccine. The data were produced by immunoSEQ multiplex PCR, yet TCRdb's version contains in-frame clones alone and is incomplete. There are roughly 170,000 clones in the sample; 88% occur only once, and around 0.5% lies in the top ten. Sequencing was performed on peripheral blood, taken on day 0 of AZD1222 vaccination. These receptors were obtained from an adult in good health.

The chain carries TRBV9 and TRBJ2-3; D is ambiguous. This CDR3 is built from 15 residues. V shed 0 bases and J shed 2 bases, with 10 bases lying between them. Per germline, CDR1 SGDLS and CDR2 YYNGEE. For the CDR3, the DNA is TGTGCCAGCAGCGTAGCGGACGGGCTCACAGATACGCAGTATTTT. This codes for CASSVADGLTDTQYF.

This chain joins TRBV21-1 and TRBJ2-4; TRBD1 was called by the table and not checked on the DNA. TRBV21-1 is flagged as a pseudogene. The CDR3 sequence is 17 residues long. The CDR3 DNA is TGTGCCAGCAGCGCCCGGGACAGGGACGCGGCCAAAAACATTCAGTACTTC. Its translation is CASSARDRDAAKNIQYF.

The CDR3: CASSFPDRAGQPQHF. The CDR3, as DNA: TGTGCCAGCAGTTTTCCGGACAGGGCGGGTCAGCCCCAGCATTTT. The chain recombines TRBV28 with TRBJ1-5, with 8 bases lining up with TRBD1. This CDR3 is built from 15 residues. The V gene end was trimmed by 3 bases and the J gene end by 6 bases; junction bases not matched to a gene: 7. CDR1 MDHEN and CDR2 SYDVKM come from the germline V gene.

The rearrangement joins TRBV19 to TRBJ2-1; 10 nucleotides line up with TRBD1. The CDR3 runs 15 residues. Germline lookup yields CDR1 LNHDA and CDR2 SQIVND (reference sequence). With V trimmed by 6 bases and J by 4 bases, 6 bases remained unmatched. The CDR3 reads CASRPGTGAYNEQFF. The CDR3 coding sequence is TGTGCCAGTAGACCCGGGACAGGGGCTTACAATGAGCAGTTCTTC.

This chain links TRBV6-5 with TRBJ2-3; TRBD2 matches at 8 bases. The V segment lost 6 bases and the J segment 4 bases; nucleotides outside the gene matches: 9. Per the germline V gene, CDR1 is MNHEY and CDR2 is SVGAGI. The CDR3 has 15 amino acids. CDR3 in amino acids: CASRRAGEQSDTQYF. CDR3 nucleotide sequence: TGTGCCAGCAGGAGAGCGGGAGAGCAGTCAGATACGCAGTATTTT.

J is TRBJ2-3 and V is TRBV5-1, with 7 bases matching TRBD1. J gave up 6 bases and V 1 base, and 8 bases lay outside the gene matches. CDR3 length: 15 residues. Germline V gene lookup returns CDR1 SGHRS and CDR2 YFSETQ. The CDR3 DNA follows: TGCGCCAGCAGCTTGTATGGGACAGACTCCGATACGCAGTATTTT. This codes for CASSLYGTDSDTQYF.

This chain links TRBV7-9 with TRBJ2-7, with a possible D match to TRBD1 (6 bases). The CDR3 has 13 residues. The V and J ends lost 10 bases and 0 bases respectively, with 13 bases between them. Germline V gene lookup returns CDR1 SEHNR and CDR2 FQNEAQ (reference sequence). The CDR3 is CATIDRSSYEQYF. CDR3 nucleotides: TGTGCCACTATAGACAGGTCCTCCTACGAGCAGTACTTC.

J is TRBJ1-5 and V is TRBV3-1 (or the pseudogene TRBV3-2); TRBD1 is a possible D gene (5 bases). This CDR3 is built from 15 residues. V lost 1 base and J lost 3, with 10 bases in between. Germline assignment: CDR1 LGHDT and CDR2 YNNKEL (reference sequence). The CDR3 DNA follows: TGTGCCAGCAGCCAAGGCAGGGCAAACAATCAGCCCCAGCATTTT. Its translation: CASSQGRANNQPQHF.

The rearrangement uses TRBV27 and TRBJ1-1; D remains ambiguous. CDR3 size: 13 residues. The V end lost 3 bases, the J end lost 0 bases, and 5 bases lay between the germline ends. Germline CDR1 is MNHEY and CDR2 is SMNVEV (reference sequence). The CDR3 sequence: CASSFDLNTEAFF. As DNA, the CDR3 is TGTGCCAGCAGTTTTGACCTGAACACTGAAGCTTTCTTT.